Detailed here is one TCR beta chain. Its antigen remains unknown. This entry belongs to a study of T cells after yellow fever vaccination. The overall study: It was SMART-Seq v4 Ultra Low Input that prepared the fractions with low cell numbers.

With 3 bases removed from V and 2 bases from J, the gap between germline ends came to 5 bases. Germline V gives CDR1 KGHDR, CDR2 SFDVKD. This CDR3 is built from 13 residues. TCRdb itself ran the 5' RACE reads through MiXCR, one entry per CDR3 protein. The data hold about 260,000 distinct CDR3 sequences, with roughly 4.8% observed a single time. Study-level results: Most primary-vaccination clones recurred post-booster (just under 98% CD4, roughly 91% CD8). There was a possibility that FACS-sorted repertoires contained abundant clonotypes contaminating from the bulk population. Peaking faster, on day 5 versus 15, the secondary response was nonetheless weaker.

V usage is TRBV24-1 and J usage is TRBJ2-3, with D tentatively TRBD1 or TRBD2 (5 bases each). Material: CD4+ T cells sorted from PBMCs, obtained on the day of the yellow fever booster vaccination. This receptor was taken from a man between 18 and 35 years old who received the YFV17D yellow fever vaccine. CDR3 amino acids: CATSDGTTDTQYF. The CDR3 coding sequence is TGTGCCACCAGTGATGGGACCACAGATACGCAGTATTTT.